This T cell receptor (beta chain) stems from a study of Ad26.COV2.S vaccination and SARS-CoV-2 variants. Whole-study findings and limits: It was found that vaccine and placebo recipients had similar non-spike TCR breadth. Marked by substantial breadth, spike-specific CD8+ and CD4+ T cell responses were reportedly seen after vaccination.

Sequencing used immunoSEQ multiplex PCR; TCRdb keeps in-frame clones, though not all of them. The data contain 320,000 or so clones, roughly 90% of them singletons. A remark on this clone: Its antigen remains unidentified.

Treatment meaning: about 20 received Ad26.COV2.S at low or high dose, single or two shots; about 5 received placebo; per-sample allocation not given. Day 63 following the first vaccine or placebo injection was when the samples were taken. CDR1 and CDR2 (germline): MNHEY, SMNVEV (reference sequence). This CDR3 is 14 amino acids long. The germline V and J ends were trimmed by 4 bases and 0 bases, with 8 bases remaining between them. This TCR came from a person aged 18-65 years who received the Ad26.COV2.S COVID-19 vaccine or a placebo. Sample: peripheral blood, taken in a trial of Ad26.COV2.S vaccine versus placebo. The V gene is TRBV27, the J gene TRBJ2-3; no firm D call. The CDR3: CASSYTASTDTQYF. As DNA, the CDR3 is TGTGCCAGCAGTTACACCGCTAGCACAGATACGCAGTATTTT.